This entry describes one T cell receptor beta chain. As yet, its antigen is unknown. Clones were read by immunoSEQ multiplex PCR, and TCRdb kept only the in-frame ones, dropping some. This sample carries under 85,000 clones, about 89% of them seen once, and the ten largest clones take about 0.31%. These data come from a study of OX40 agonist ivuxolimab in advanced cancers. Findings of the study overall: CD4+ and CD8+ blood T cells expanded clonally by week 6 at 0.1 to 3.0 mg/kg.

The specimen was CD4+ or CD8+ T cells sorted from blood, collected in a trial of the OX40 agonist ivuxolimab. The sequence was obtained from an adult with an advanced solid tumor such as melanoma, head and neck, liver or kidney cancer.

CDR3 region: CASSLPGTGERGELFF. CDR3 in DNA: TGCGCCAGCAGCTTGCCCGGGACAGGGGAACGCGGGGAGCTGTTTTTT. The V and J genes are TRBV5-1 and TRBJ2-2; TRBD1 matches at 10 bases. The CDR3 covers 16 residues. Per germline, CDR1 SGHRS and CDR2 YFSETQ. V lost 1 base, J lost 7 bases, and 7 bases stayed unmatched.